A selection of T cell receptor beta chains follows, all from one sample in a study of shared clonotypes between healthy human individuals. Profiling relied on immunoSEQ multiplex PCR, and the TCRdb table lists in-frame clones only, not all of them. This table has some 2 million clones, 95% appearing once. The source material was naive CD4+ T cells sorted from blood. Source of these receptors: a man aged 18 to 35 in good health. CDR3s include the opening cysteine and the closing phenylalanine or tryptophan. The D gene is left open where the match is weak. Some rows have no size entry. The others give once, few or many, or a class for an expanded clone.

abundance	j_gene	v_gene	d_gene	CDR3aa	CDR3nt
few	TRBJ2-7	TRBV11-2	TRBD2	CASSSFLAGFCEQYF	TGTGCCAGCAGCTCTTTCCTAGCGGGCTTCTGCGAGCAGTACTTC
NA	TRBJ2-3	TRBV18	NA	CASSPIGATDTQYF	TGTGCCAGCTCACCGATAGGGGCCACAGATACGCAGTATTTT
NA	TRBJ2-7	TRBV5-1	NA	CASSSTPPGAYEQYF	TGCGCCAGCAGCTCCACCCCCCCGGGGGCCTACGAGCAGTACTTC
NA	TRBJ2-7	TRBV7-9	NA	CASSLTDPLGEQYF	TGTGCCAGCAGCCTAACTGACCCGCTGGGCGAGCAGTACTTC
NA	TRBJ1-1	TRBV5-4	NA	CASSHSGGAEAFF	TGTGCCAGCAGCCACTCGGGGGGAGCTGAAGCTTTCTTT
NA	TRBJ2-2	TRBV18	TRBD2	CASSPPGLAGVHTGELFF	TGTGCCAGCTCACCTCCGGGACTAGCGGGAGTACATACCGGGGAGCTGTTTTTT
NA	TRBJ1-4	TRBV27	NA	CASSRQGAGEKLFF	TGTGCCAGCAGTCGGCAGGGTGCTGGTGAAAAACTGTTTTTT
NA	TRBJ1-2	TRBV7-8	NA	CASSWDTSNYGYTF	TGTGCCAGCAGTTGGGACACTTCCAACTATGGCTACACCTTC
NA	TRBJ1-5	TRBV6-5	NA	CASSSLPVGVNQPQHF	TGTGCCAGCAGTTCCCTTCCGGTGGGGGTCAATCAGCCCCAGCATTTT
NA	TRBJ2-2	TRBV29-1	NA	CSAQRGANTGELFF	TGCAGCGCCCAAAGGGGAGCGAACACCGGGGAGCTGTTTTTT
NA	TRBJ2-7	TRBV7-8	TRBD2	CASSPGTTASYEQYF	TGTGCCAGCAGCCCCGGGACTACGGCCTCCTACGAGCAGTACTTC
NA	TRBJ1-2	TRBV19	TRBD1	CASSIAEGAGYGYTF	TGTGCCAGTAGTATAGCAGAGGGGGCCGGCTATGGCTACACCTTC
NA	TRBJ2-6	TRBV19	NA	CASSPGTGSSFSGANVLTF	TGTGCCAGTAGTCCAGGGACCGGGTCGTCGTTCTCCGGGGCCAACGTCCTGACTTTC
NA	TRBJ1-2	TRBV12-2	NA	CASRLGPGDRERYTF	TGTGCAAGTCGCTTAGGCCCGGGGGACAGGGAACGTTACACCTTC
NA	TRBJ2-7	TRBV2	TRBD1	CASSRDRGGEQYF	TGTGCCAGCAGCCGGGACAGGGGCGGCGAGCAGTACTTC
NA	TRBJ1-5	TRBV30	NA	CAWSVGMGNQPQHF	TGTGCCTGGAGTGTTGGGATGGGCAATCAGCCCCAGCATTTT
NA	TRBJ2-7	TRBV18	NA	CASSPQTLQGGGEQYF	TGTGCCAGCTCACCACAGACGCTCCAGGGAGGCGGCGAGCAGTACTTC
NA	TRBJ1-2	TRBV5-5	TRBD1	CASSGTGSYGYTF	TGTGCCAGCAGCGGGACAGGGAGCTATGGCTACACCTTC
NA	TRBJ1-1	TRBV27	NA	CASAPGQWDTEAFF	TGTGCCAGCGCTCCAGGCCAATGGGACACTGAAGCTTTCTTT
NA	TRBJ1-4	TRBV4-1	NA	CASSHSPTTNEKLFF	TGCGCCAGCAGCCACTCACCTACAACTAATGAAAAACTGTTTTTT
NA	TRBJ2-2	TRBV9	NA	CASSVQGSDTGELFF	TGTGCCAGCAGCGTACAGGGTTCAGACACCGGGGAGCTGTTTTTT
NA	TRBJ2-2	TRBV18	NA	CASSPLQGLFSTGELFF	TGTGCCAGCTCACCGCTACAGGGATTATTCTCCACCGGGGAGCTGTTTTTT
NA	TRBJ2-2	TRBV5-1	TRBD2	CASDLSGRGGSLPGELFF	TGCGCCAGCGACCTCTCCGGGCGGGGGGGCAGCTTGCCCGGGGAGCTGTTTTTT
NA	TRBJ1-4	TRBV18	TRBD1	CASSRLGQPNEKLFF	TGTGCCAGCTCACGGTTGGGACAGCCCAATGAAAAACTGTTTTTT